What follows are 12 T cell receptor beta chains derived from one specimen sequenced in a study of cytomegalovirus exposure and HLA in healthy donors. The PCR ran on 60 Vbeta and 13 Jbeta primers. Sequencing was performed with immunoSEQ multiplex PCR; in TCRdb, only in-frame clones are kept and a portion is missing. The repertoire consists of roughly 200,000 clones, with about 13% occurring once and the leading ten covering about 7.8%. Sequencing input: PBMCs. The receptors were gathered from a man aged 45-60 years in good health and CMV-seropositive.

This clone was picked up a small number of times. This sequence joins TRBV5-4 and TRBJ1-4; D not certain. Germline-derived CDR1 and CDR2 are SGHNT and YYREEE (reference sequence). V was cut by 4 bases and J by 5 bases, with 12 bases left in between. This CDR3 is 14 amino acids long. CDR3 DNA: TGTGCCAGCAGCCCGACGGGAACAAATGAAAAACTGTTTTTT. Protein product: CASSPTGTNEKLFF.

The V call is TRBV5-4, the J call TRBJ2-2, with D perhaps TRBD1 (6 bases). Trimming took 4 bases from V and 7 from J, leaving 17 bases between them. The CDR3 has 15 amino acids. The germline gives CDR1 SGHNT, CDR2 YYREEE (reference sequence). CDR3 in amino acids: CASSPLTGLVGELFF. The CDR3 DNA reads as TGTGCCAGCAGCCCCCTGACAGGTTTGGTCGGGGAGCTGTTTTTT.

The rearrangement links TRBV27 to TRBJ2-5, with D perhaps TRBD2 (5 bases). The germline gives CDR1 MNHEY, CDR2 SMNVEV (reference sequence). The CDR3 covers 13 residues. Trimming took 0 bases from V and 7 from J, leaving 9 bases between them. CDR3 region: CASSLSGVGTQYF. CDR3 bases: TGTGCCAGCAGTTTATCCGGGGTTGGGACCCAGTACTTC.

This clone came up a few times. The chain couples TRBV7-6 to TRBJ2-5, with TRBD2 as a possible D gene (6 bases). The CDR3 runs 14 residues. Per the germline V gene, CDR1 is SGHVS and CDR2 is FNYEAQ. With 7 bases removed from V and 3 bases from J, the gap between germline ends came to 15 bases. The CDR3 DNA sequence: TGTGCCAGCACCCTTACCCGGGGGAAAGAGACCCAGTACTTC. Translated: CASTLTRGKETQYF.

This clone was seen only a few times. The chain couples TRBV28 to TRBJ1-4; D is possibly TRBD1 (5 bases). The V end lost 2 bases, the J end lost 6 bases, and 13 bases lay between the germline ends. The CDR3 is made up of 15 amino acids. Germline V gives CDR1 MDHEN, CDR2 SYDVKM. CDR3 sequence reads: CASSLGAGSDEKLFF. CDR3 DNA sequence: TGTGCCAGCAGTTTAGGGGCAGGGTCGGATGAAAAACTGTTTTTT.

This chain connects TRBV6-1 to TRBJ2-1; D may be TRBD1 (5 bases). Trimming removed 8 bases from V and 6 bases from J, with 8 bases in between. Germline V gene lookup returns CDR1 MNHNS and CDR2 SASEGT. CDR3 length: 11 residues. The CDR3 DNA reads TGTGCCAGCCAGGGAATCAATGAGCAGTTCTTC. This encodes CASQGINEQFF.

The rearrangement uses TRBV6-5 and TRBJ1-1, with TRBD1 matching over 7 bases. Trimming cost V 7 bases and J 3 bases; bases outside gene matches: 8. The germline V gene encodes CDR1 MNHEY and CDR2 SVGAGI. The CDR3 length is 14 residues. CDR3 DNA sequence: TGTGCCAGCAAGGGCAGGGGGAAGGACACTGAAGCTTTCTTT. Its protein product is CASKGRGKDTEAFF.

The chain employs TRBV7-8 and TRBJ2-3; TRBD2 might be the D (5 bases). Germline assignment: CDR1 SGHVS and CDR2 FQNEAQ. The ends were cut back, 5 bases at V and 1 base at J, with 13 bases in the middle. The CDR3 extends over 15 amino acids. The CDR3 coding sequence is TGTGCCAGCAGCCCGCCGGGATCAGGCACAGATACGCAGTATTTT. Its protein is CASSPPGSGTDTQYF.

The CDR3 sequence is CASSRGSDGRDSPLHF. The CDR3 DNA follows: TGCGCCAGCAGCCGAGGGTCGGACGGGAGGGATTCACCCCTCCACTTT. The chain joins TRBV5-1 to TRBJ1-6; D uncertain. This CDR3 spans 16 amino acids. Germline assignment: CDR1 SGHRS and CDR2 YFSETQ. V was clipped by 4 bases and J by 8 bases, with 19 bases between them.

The table lists this clone with a few counts. The rearrangement links TRBV28 to TRBJ1-5; D remains ambiguous. V was shortened by 6 bases and J by 0 bases, with 9 bases between the two germline ends. The CDR3 is 14 amino acids. The germline gives CDR1 MDHEN, CDR2 SYDVKM. The CDR3 sequence is CASSAGNSNQPQHF. CDR3 in DNA: TGTGCCAGCAGCGCCGGTAATAGCAATCAGCCCCAGCATTTT.

The gene calls are TRBV11-1 and TRBJ2-1, with D unresolved. The CDR3 has 17 amino acids. V gave up 5 bases and J gave up 0 bases, with 17 bases separating them. CDR1 SGHAT and CDR2 FQDESV come from the germline V gene (reference sequence). The CDR3 coding sequence is TGTGCCAGCAGCCCGCCTCGTGACTCTCTCTCCTACAATGAGCAGTTCTTC. Encoded protein: CASSPPRDSLSYNEQFF.

This chain joins TRBV7-2 and TRBJ1-1, with D uncertain. The CDR3 is 13 residues long. V was clipped by 3 bases and J by 1 base, with 6 bases between them. In germline, CDR1 is SGHTA, CDR2 FQGNSA. The CDR3 DNA follows: TGTGCCAGCAGCTTTCGAGGGAACACTGAAGCTTTCTTT. Translated, it gives CASSFRGNTEAFF.